The rows below give T cell receptor beta chains drawn from one sample of a study of blood T cell repertoires in COVID-19. This table comes from immunoSEQ multiplex PCR, and its TCRdb copy is limited to in-frame clones, with some not included. The data show roughly 92,000 clones, with roughly 84% seen just once and about 5% held by the top ten. Sequencing input: peripheral blood. The receptors were sampled from an elderly woman with acute or convalescent COVID-19. The CDR3 runs from the conserved cysteine through the conserved F or W. Each record gives: CDR3 DNA, CDR3 protein, J gene, clone size, D gene, V gene. The D gene is left open where the match is weak. Not every row has a clone size; where given, it reads once, few, many or a size class.

TGTGCTTCGAAATTCGGGAAAAGGAATGAAAAACTGTTTTTT | CASKFGKRNEKLFF | TRBJ1-4 | NA | NA | TRBV19
TGTGCCAGCGGGGAGGGTGGTAGCAATCAGCCCCAGCATTTT | CASGEGGSNQPQHF | TRBJ1-5 | NA | NA | TRBV6-5
TGTGCCATCAGTGTAGAGGCAAATCAGCCCCAGCATTTT | CAISVEANQPQHF | TRBJ1-5 | NA | NA | TRBV10-3
TGTGCCAGCAGGTCCGGGACAGGGCAGCTCGGCTACACCTTC | CASRSGTGQLGYTF | TRBJ1-2 | NA | TRBD1 | TRBV6-5
TGTGCCAGCAGCTCGGACAGGCAAAACACTGAAGCTTTCTTT | CASSSDRQNTEAFF | TRBJ1-1 | NA | TRBD1 | TRBV7-9
TGTGCCAGCAGTTACTCGGGGACAGGGGGCACAGATACGCAGTATTTT | CASSYSGTGGTDTQYF | TRBJ2-3 | NA | TRBD1 | TRBV6-2/TRBV6-3
TGTGCCAGCAGCCCCGGACAGGGAGGGATATGGAATCAGCCCCAGCATTTT | CASSPGQGGIWNQPQHF | TRBJ1-5 | few | TRBD1 | TRBV7-2
TGTGCCAGCAGCGTAGCAGTTTCACCCCTCCACTTT | CASSVAVSPLHF | TRBJ1-6 | once | NA | TRBV9
TGCAGCGTCAAGACAGGGCCGAACACTGAAGCTTTCTTT | CSVKTGPNTEAFF | TRBJ1-1 | once | TRBD1 | TRBV29-1
TGTGCCAGTAATCGGGAGGTTGGCACAGATACGCAGTATTTT | CASNREVGTDTQYF | TRBJ2-3 | NA | TRBD2 | TRBV18
TGTGCCAGCAGCCTCTCCAGGGCTGACACCGGGGAGCTGTTTTTT | CASSLSRADTGELFF | TRBJ2-2 | NA | NA | TRBV7-2
TGTGCCAGTAGTATAGGTATGGGGGCCCTGAATCAGCCCCAGCATTTT | CASSIGMGALNQPQHF | TRBJ1-5 | once | NA | TRBV19
TGTGCCAGCAGCTACACAGGCATGGGAACCTATGGCTACACCTTC | CASSYTGMGTYGYTF | TRBJ1-2 | NA | NA | TRBV5-6
TGTGCCAGTAGGCAGACAGGGCACAATCAGCCCCAGCATTTT | CASRQTGHNQPQHF | TRBJ1-5 | NA | TRBD1 | TRBV19
TGTGCCAGCAGCCCACAACTAGCGGGGGGCAGGGAGCAGTTCTTC | CASSPQLAGGREQFF | TRBJ2-1 | once | TRBD2 | TRBV25-1
TGTGCCAGCAGTGATAGCGGGGAATCTGGGGCCAACGTCCTGACTTTC | CASSDSGESGANVLTF | TRBJ2-6 | NA | TRBD2 | TRBV25-1
TGTGCCAGCAAACAGCAAAGGAACACTGAAGCTTTCTTT | CASKQQRNTEAFF | TRBJ1-1 | NA | NA | TRBV18